This T cell receptor beta chain was profiled in a study of blood T cells in healthy people across ages. The CDR3 has 17 amino acids. Per germline, CDR1 SGHRS and CDR2 YFSETQ. Trimming pared 1 base from V and 0 bases from J, leaving 16 bases between. This clonotype occurred a few times. Together with a sample-barcoded 5' primer, a J-beta primer mix was included in a second PCR lasting roughly 6 to 12 cycles. In TCRdb, the 5' RACE reads were re-called with MiXCR into one record per CDR3 protein. Among roughly 800,000 distinct CDR3 sequences, 20% to 30% were seen once, and the ten largest hold roughly 9%. This sample was also put to use in a study of T cells of mothers and their children.

The V gene is TRBV5-1, the J gene TRBJ1-1; no clear D gene. This TCR derives from a boy aged 10-17 years in good health. Sequenced: blood. CDR3 protein: CASSLRKSVYMNTEAFF. As DNA, the CDR3 is TGCGCCAGCAGCTTGAGGAAGTCAGTCTATATGAACACTGAAGCTTTCTTT.